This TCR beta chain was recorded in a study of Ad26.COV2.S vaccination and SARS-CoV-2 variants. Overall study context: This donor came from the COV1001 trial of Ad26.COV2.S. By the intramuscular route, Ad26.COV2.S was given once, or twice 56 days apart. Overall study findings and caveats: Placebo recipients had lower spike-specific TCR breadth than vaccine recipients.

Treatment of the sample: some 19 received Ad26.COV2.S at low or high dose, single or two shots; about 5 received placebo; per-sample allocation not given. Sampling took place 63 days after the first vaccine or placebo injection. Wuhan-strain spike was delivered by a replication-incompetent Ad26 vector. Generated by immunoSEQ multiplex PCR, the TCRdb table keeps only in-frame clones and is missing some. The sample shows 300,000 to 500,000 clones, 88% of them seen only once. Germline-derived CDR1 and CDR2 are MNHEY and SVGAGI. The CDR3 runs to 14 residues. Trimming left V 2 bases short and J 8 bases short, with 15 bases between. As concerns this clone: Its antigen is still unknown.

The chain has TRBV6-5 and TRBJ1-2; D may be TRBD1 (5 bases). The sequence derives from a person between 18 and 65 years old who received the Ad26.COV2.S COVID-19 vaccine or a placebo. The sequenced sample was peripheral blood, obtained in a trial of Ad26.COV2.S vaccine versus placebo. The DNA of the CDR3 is TGTGCCAGCAGTTACGGGCAGGGAGTGGGGGGCTACACCTTC. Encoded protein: CASSYGQGVGGYTF.